The 11 T cell receptor beta chains below were found in one sample sequenced in a study of shared clonotypes between healthy human individuals. Here immunoSEQ multiplex PCR was the method, and the copy in TCRdb shows in-frame clones only, minus some. The sample holds more than 200,000 clones, about 65% seen once. Material: memory CD4+ T cells sorted from blood. Regarding subset: CD45RA-negative fraction. These receptors came from a man aged 25 to 40 in good health.

This clone showed up just once. The CDR3 sequence is CSVEGRLWETQYF. The CDR3 nucleotides are TGCAGCGTTGAAGGACGGCTGTGGGAGACCCAGTACTTC. This sequence joins TRBV29-1 and TRBJ2-5, with unresolved D. CDR1 and CDR2 (germline): SQVTM, ANQGSEA. V was pared by 1 base and J by 5 bases, with 11 bases between. The CDR3 runs 13 residues.

The rearrangement uses TRBV19 and TRBJ1-1; D remains unclear. Germline values: CDR1 LNHDA, CDR2 SQIVND (reference sequence). Trimming took 5 bases from V and 4 from J, leaving 14 bases between them. The CDR3 is 14 residues long. CDR3 residues: CASSPDHRGTEAFF. The CDR3 DNA reads TGTGCCAGTAGTCCGGATCATCGGGGCACTGAAGCTTTCTTT.

V gene TRBV27 combines with J gene TRBJ2-3; D is uncertain. The CDR3 runs to 12 residues. Trimming removed 5 bases from V and 2 bases from J, with 5 bases in between. Germline V lookup: CDR1 MNHEY, CDR2 SMNVEV (reference sequence). The CDR3 DNA reads as TGTGCCAGCAGTCCTAACACAGATACGCAGTATTTT. Encoded protein: CASSPNTDTQYF.

This chain connects TRBV28 to TRBJ2-7; D might be TRBD2 (6 bases). Per germline, CDR1 MDHEN and CDR2 SYDVKM. V lost 2 bases to trimming and J lost 4 bases, with 12 bases between them. The CDR3 sequence is 14 residues long. In nucleotides, the CDR3 is TGTGCCAGCAGTTTAGGGGGAGGCGGGTACGAGCAGTACTTC. The encoded protein is CASSLGGGGYEQYF.

The chain employs TRBV4-2 and TRBJ2-1; 8 bases are a match to TRBD2. This CDR3 is built from 16 residues. The V and J ends lost 1 base and 7 bases, in that order; junction bases with no gene match: 9. Germline loops: CDR1 LGHNA, CDR2 YNFKEQ. The CDR3 loop is CASSQVAGGPQNEQFF. DNA for the CDR3: TGTGCCAGCAGCCAAGTTGCGGGAGGCCCCCAGAATGAGCAGTTCTTC.

The chain couples TRBV7-2 to TRBJ2-5, with D uncertain. Trimming shortened V by 0 bases and J by 5 bases, and 7 bases separated the two germline ends. The CDR3 consists of 13 residues. CDR1 SGHTA and CDR2 FQGNSA come from the germline V gene. Written as DNA, the CDR3 is TGTGCCAGCAGCTTAGCTACTGGCGAGACCCAGTACTTC. It translates to CASSLATGETQYF. The full variable domain, rest sourced from reference TRBV7-2 and TRBJ2-5, is GAGVSQSPSNKVTEKGKDVELRCDPISGHTALYWYRQSLGQGLEFLIYFQGNSAPDKSGLPSDRFSAERTGGSVSTLTIQRTQQEDSAVYLCASSLATGETQYFGPGTRLLVL.

The chain recombines TRBV7-6 with TRBJ2-1; D is perhaps TRBD1 or TRBD2 (5 bases each). Trimming shortened V by 3 bases and J by 7 bases, and 16 bases separated the two germline ends. The length of the CDR3 is 15 residues. The V gene's germline CDR1 is SGHVS and CDR2 FNYEAQ. The CDR3 spells CASSFALGVENEQFF. CDR3 in DNA: TGTGCCAGCAGCTTCGCTTTGGGGGTCGAGAATGAGCAGTTCTTC.

The rearrangement joins TRBV7-3 to TRBJ2-1; 7 bases map to TRBD2. CDR1 SGHTA and CDR2 FQGTGA come from the germline V gene. V was pared by 6 bases and J by 5 bases, with 10 bases of the junction left unmatched. CDR3 length equals 15 residues. The CDR3 reads CASSPPGGRNNEQFF. In nucleotides, the CDR3 is TGTGCCAGCAGTCCTCCCGGGGGGAGAAACAATGAGCAGTTCTTC.

V gene TRBV7-2 combines with J gene TRBJ2-1; D is undetermined. In germline, CDR1 is SGHTA, CDR2 FQGNSA. Trimming shortened V by 4 bases and J by 5 bases, and 15 bases separated the two germline ends. The CDR3 spans 15 residues. As DNA, the CDR3 is TGTGCCAGCAGCTATAGACAAAGCCCCGACAATGAGCAGTTCTTC. Encoded protein: CASSYRQSPDNEQFF.

This clone was seen just once. The chain employs TRBV28 and TRBJ1-2; D possibly corresponds to TRBD1 (5 bases). The V end was cut by 2 bases, the J end by 6 bases, with 10 bases between. The CDR3 is 13 amino acids. CDR1 MDHEN and CDR2 SYDVKM come from the germline V gene. In DNA form, the CDR3 reads TGTGCCAGCAGTTTAAGGGGAGTGGATGGCTACACCTTC. This sequence encodes CASSLRGVDGYTF.

The table lists this clone with a few counts. The rearrangement links TRBV25-1 to TRBJ2-4; D remains ambiguous. Germline V gene data show CDR1 as MGHDK and CDR2 as SYGVNS. The CDR3 spans 13 residues. Trimming shortened V by 3 bases and J by 8 bases, and 11 bases separated the two germline ends. CDR3 sequence reads: CASSERTGDIQYF. In DNA form, the CDR3 reads TGTGCCAGCAGTGAGCGCACTGGGGACATTCAGTACTTC.